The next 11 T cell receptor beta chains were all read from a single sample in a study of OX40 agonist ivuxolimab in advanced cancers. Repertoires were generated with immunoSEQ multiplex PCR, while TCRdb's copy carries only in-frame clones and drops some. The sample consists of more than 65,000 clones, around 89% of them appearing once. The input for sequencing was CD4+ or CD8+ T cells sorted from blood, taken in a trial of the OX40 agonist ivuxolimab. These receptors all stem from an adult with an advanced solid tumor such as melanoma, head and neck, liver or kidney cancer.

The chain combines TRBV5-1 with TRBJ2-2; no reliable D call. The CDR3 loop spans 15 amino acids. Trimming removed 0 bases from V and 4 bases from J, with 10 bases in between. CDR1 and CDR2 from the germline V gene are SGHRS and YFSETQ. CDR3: CASSLVSGLTGELFF. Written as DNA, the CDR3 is TGCGCCAGCAGCTTGGTATCCGGCCTCACCGGGGAGCTGTTTTTT. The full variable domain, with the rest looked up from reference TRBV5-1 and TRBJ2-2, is KAGVTQTPRYLIKTRGQQVTLSCSPISGHRSVSWYQQTPGQGLQFLFEYFSETQRNKGNFPGRFSGRQFSNSRSEMNVSTLELGDSALYLCASSLVSGLTGELFFGEGSRLTVL.

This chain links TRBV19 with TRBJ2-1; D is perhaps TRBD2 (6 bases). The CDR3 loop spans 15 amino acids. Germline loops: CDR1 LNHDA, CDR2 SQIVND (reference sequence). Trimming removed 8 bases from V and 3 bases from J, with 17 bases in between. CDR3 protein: CASSSPSEGYNEQFF. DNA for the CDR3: TGTGCCAGTTCCTCTCCTAGCGAGGGCTACAATGAGCAGTTCTTC.

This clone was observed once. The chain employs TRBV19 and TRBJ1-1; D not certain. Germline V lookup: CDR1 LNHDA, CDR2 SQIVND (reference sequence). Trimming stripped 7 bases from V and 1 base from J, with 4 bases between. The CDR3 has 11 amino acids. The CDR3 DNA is TGTGCCAGTAAAAAGAACACTGAAGCTTTCTTT. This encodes CASKKNTEAFF.

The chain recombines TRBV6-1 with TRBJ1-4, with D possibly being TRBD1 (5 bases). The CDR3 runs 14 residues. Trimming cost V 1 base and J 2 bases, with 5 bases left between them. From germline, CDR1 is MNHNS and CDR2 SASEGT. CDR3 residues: CASSEGDTNEKLFF. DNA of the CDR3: TGTGCCAGCAGTGAAGGGGACACTAATGAAAAACTGTTTTTT.

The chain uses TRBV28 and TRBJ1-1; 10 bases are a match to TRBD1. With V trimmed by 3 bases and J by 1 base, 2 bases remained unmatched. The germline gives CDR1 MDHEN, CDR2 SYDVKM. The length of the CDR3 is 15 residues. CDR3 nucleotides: TGTGCCAGCAGTTTTTGGACAGGGGGGAACACTGAAGCTTTCTTT. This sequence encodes CASSFWTGGNTEAFF.

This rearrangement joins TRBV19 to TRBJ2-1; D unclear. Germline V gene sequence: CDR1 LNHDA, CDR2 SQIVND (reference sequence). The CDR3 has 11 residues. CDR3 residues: CEQNSYNEQFF. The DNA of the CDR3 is TGTGAACAGAACTCCTACAATGAGCAGTTCTTC.

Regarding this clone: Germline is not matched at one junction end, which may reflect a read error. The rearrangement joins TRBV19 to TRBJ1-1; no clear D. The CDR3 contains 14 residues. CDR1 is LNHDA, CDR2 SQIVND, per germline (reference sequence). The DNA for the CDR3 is TGTGCCAGTACCAACATTGGCCTGAACACTAAAGCTTTCTTT. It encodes CASTNIGLNTKAFF.

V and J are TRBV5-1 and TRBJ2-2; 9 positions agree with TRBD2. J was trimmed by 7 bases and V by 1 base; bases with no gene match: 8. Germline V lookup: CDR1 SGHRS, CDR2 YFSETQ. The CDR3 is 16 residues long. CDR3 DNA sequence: TGCGCCAGCAGCTTGCCGACTAGCGGTAGGGGCGGGGAGCTGTTTTTT. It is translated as CASSLPTSGRGGELFF.

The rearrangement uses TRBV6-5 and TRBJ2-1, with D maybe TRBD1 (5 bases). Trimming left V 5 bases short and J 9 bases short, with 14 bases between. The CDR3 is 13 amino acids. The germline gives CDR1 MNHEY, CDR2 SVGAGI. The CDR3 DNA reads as TGTGCCAGCAGTGCTCATGGACATCGTGAGCAGTTCTTC. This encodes CASSAHGHREQFF.

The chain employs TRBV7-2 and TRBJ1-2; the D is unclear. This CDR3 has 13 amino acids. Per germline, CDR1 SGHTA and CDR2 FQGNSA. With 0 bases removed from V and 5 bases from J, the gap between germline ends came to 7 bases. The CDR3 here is CASSLARQYGYTF. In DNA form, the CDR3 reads TGTGCCAGCAGCTTAGCCCGCCAGTATGGCTACACCTTC. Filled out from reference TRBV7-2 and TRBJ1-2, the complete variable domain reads GAGVSQSPSNKVTEKGKDVELRCDPISGHTALYWYRQSLGQGLEFLIYFQGNSAPDKSGLPSDRFSAERTGGSVSTLTIQRTQQEDSAVYLCASSLARQYGYTFGSGTRLTVV.

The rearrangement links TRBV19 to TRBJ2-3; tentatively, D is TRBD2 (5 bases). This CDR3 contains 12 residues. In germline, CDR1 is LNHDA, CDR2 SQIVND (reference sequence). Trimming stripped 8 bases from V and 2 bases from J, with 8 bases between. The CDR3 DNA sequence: TGTGCCAGTTTCGGGGACACAGATACGCAGTATTTT. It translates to CASFGDTDTQYF.